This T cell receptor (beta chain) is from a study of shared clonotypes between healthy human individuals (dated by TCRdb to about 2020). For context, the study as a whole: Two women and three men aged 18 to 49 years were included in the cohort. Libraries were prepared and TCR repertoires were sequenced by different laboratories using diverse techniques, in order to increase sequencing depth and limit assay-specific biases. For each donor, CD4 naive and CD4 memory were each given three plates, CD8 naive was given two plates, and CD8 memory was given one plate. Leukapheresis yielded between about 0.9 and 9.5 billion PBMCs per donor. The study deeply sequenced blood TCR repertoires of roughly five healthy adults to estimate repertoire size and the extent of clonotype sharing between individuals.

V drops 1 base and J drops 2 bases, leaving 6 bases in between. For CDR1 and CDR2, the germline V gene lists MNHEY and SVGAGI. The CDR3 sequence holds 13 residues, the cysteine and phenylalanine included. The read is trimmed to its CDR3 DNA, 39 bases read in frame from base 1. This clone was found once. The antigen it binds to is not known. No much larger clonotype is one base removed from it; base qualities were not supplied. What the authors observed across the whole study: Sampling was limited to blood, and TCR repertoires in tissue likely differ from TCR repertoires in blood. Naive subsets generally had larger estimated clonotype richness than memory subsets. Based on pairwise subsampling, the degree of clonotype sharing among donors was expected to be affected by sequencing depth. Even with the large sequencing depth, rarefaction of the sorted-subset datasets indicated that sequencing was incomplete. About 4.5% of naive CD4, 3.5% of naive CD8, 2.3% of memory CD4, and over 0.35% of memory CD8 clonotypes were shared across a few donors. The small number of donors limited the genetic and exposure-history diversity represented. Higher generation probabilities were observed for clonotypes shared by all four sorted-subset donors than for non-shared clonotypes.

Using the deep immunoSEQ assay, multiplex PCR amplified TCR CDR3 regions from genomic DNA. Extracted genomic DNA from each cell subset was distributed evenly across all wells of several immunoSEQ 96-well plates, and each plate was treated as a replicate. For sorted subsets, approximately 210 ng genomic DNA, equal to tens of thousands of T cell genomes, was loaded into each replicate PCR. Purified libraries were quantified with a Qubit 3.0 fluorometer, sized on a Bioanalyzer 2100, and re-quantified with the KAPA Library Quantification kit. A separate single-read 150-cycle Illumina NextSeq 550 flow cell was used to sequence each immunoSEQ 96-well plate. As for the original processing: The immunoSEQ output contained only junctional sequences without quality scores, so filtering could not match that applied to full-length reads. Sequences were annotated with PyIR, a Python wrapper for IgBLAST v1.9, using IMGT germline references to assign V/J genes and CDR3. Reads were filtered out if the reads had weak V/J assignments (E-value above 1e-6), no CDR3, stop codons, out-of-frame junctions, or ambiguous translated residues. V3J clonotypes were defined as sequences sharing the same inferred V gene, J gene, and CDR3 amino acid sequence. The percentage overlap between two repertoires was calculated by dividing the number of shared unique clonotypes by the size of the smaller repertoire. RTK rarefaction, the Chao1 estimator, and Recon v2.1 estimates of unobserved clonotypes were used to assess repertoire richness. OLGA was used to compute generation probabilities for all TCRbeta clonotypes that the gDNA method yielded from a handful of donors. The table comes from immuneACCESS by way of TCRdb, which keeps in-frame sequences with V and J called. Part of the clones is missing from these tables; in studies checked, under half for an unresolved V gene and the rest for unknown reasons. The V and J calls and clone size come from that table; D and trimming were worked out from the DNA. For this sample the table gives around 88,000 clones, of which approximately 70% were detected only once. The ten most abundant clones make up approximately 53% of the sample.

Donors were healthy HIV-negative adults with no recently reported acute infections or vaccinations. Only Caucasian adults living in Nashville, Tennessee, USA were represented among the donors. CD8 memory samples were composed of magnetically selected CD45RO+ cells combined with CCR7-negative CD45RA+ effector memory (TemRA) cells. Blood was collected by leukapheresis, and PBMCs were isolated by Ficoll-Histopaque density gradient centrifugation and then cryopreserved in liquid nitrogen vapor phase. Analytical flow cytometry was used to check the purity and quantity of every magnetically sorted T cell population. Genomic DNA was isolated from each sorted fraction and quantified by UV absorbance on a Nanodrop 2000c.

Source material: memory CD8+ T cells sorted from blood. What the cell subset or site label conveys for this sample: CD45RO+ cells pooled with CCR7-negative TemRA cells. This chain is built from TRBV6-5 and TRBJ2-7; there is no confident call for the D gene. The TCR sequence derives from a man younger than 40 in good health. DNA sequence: TGTGCCAGCAGTTACTTAACGGCCTACGAGCAGTACTTC. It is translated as CASSYLTAYEQYF.